This entry concerns a single TCR beta chain. This sample is drawn from a study of blood T cell repertoires in COVID-19. About the study: Material from acute and convalescent COVID-19 was sourced from the United States, Italy and Spain. PBMCs, B-cell-depleted T cells, or T cells provided the cDNA or gDNA that made up the material.

Per germline, CDR1 SGHAT and CDR2 FQNNGV. V dropped 1 base and J dropped 0 bases, with 9 bases sitting between them. The CDR3 is 15 amino acids. Seattle patients were enrolled while actively infected and followed longitudinally. Authors' data handling: Amplification of reference gene primers provided the estimated nucleated cell counts. Only in-frame clones appear in the TCRdb table, and some are missing; sequencing was by immunoSEQ multiplex PCR. The DNA gave D and trimming, while V, J and clone size come from that table. The sample lists roughly 170,000 clones; 85% were seen once. Sequences were obtained from peripheral blood. The sequence was obtained from a woman in her forties or fifties with COVID-19, enrolled during active disease. This chain uses TRBV11-2 with TRBJ2-5; maybe TRBD2 (6 bases). In DNA, the CDR3 is TGTGCCAGCAGCTTAGGGGGCGGGAACCAAGAGACCCAGTACTTC. This sequence encodes CASSLGGGNQETQYF.